The clone carrying this TCR beta chain appeared once. Its antigen is not known. The source of the sample is a study of shared clonotypes between healthy human individuals. Study summary: Three men and two women, aged 18 to 49, were donors.

Study results and caveats: Larger estimated richness was generally seen in naive subsets than in memory subsets. What rarefaction showed was incomplete sorted-subset sequencing despite large depth.

Assay used: immunoSEQ multiplex PCR; TCRdb lists only in-frame clones, some missing. The sample includes about 960,000 clones, more than 75% of them seen just once. Germline assignment: CDR1 MNHNS and CDR2 SASEGT. The CDR3 contains 15 residues. V lost 4 bases and J lost 0, with 10 bases in between. This receptor was identified in a man aged 18-30 years in good health. This rearrangement joins TRBV6-1 to TRBJ2-1; D may be TRBD2 (6 bases). Sequencing was done on a sample of memory CD4+ T cells sorted from blood. Specified subset: CD45RA-negative fraction. CDR3 sequence: CASSVEGISYNEQFF. The CDR3 nucleotides are TGTGCCAGCAGTGTGGAGGGGATCTCCTACAATGAGCAGTTCTTC.